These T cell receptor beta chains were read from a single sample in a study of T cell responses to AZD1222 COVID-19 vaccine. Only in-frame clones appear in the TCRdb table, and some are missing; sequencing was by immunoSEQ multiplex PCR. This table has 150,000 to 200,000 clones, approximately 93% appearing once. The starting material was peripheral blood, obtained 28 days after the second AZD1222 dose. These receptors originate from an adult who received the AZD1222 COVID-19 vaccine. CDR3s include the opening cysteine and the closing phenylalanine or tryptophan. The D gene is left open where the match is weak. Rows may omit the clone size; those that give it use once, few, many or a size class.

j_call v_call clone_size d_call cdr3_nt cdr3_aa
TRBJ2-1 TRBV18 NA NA TGTGCCAGCTCACCATCCAAGGGGATCTTAGATGAGCAGTTCTTC CASSPSKGILDEQFF
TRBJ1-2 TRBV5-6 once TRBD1 TGTGCCAGCAGCCGGGCCCGGACAGGGATCTATGGCTACACCTTC CASSRARTGIYGYTF
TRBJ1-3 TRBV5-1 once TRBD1 TGCGCCAGCAGCGGGGGACAGGGGGCCCTCTCTGGAAACACCATATATTTT CASSGGQGALSGNTIYF
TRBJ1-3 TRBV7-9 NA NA TGTACCCCTGTCTCTGGAAACACCATATATTTT CTPVSGNTIYF
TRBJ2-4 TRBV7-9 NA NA TGTGCCAGCAGCTTGACCCAGGGAAAAAACATTCAGTACTTC CASSLTQGKNIQYF
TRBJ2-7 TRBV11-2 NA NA TGTGCCAGCAGCCTTTTTGACGAGCAGTACTTC CASSLFDEQYF
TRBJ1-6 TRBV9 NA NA TGTGCCAGCAGCGTAGGACGGACAAATTCACCCCTCCACTTT CASSVGRTNSPLHF
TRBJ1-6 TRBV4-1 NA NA TGCGCCAGCAGCCAAGTTCGGGGGCCTTATAATTCACCCCTCCACTTT CASSQVRGPYNSPLHF
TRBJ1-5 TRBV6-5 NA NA TGTGCCAGCAGTTACTCGCTTGGTAATCAGCCCCAGCATTTT CASSYSLGNQPQHF
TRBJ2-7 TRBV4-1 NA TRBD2 TGCGCCAGCAGCCCACAAGGGGTACTAGCGGGAGATGTGCGGAATATCTACGAGCAGTACTTC CASSPQGVLAGDVRNIYEQYF
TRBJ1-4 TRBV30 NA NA TGTGCCTGGACACAGACCCACGGGGAAAAACTGTTTTTT CAWTQTHGEKLFF
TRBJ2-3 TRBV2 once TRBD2 TGTGCCAGCAGTGCCCCTAGCGGGGGGACAGATACGCAGTATTTT CASSAPSGGTDTQYF
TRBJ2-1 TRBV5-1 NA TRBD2 TGCGCCAGCAGCCCGGCGGGGACTACGTACAATGAGCAGTTCTTC CASSPAGTTYNEQFF
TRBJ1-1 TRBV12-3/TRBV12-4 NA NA TGTGCCAGCACCATGAGGTGGACGGACGAAGCTTTCTTT CASTMRWTDEAFF
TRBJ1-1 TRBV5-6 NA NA TGTGCCAGCAGCTGGGGACGGTTAGTAGGGGCTTTCTTT CASSWGRLVGAFF
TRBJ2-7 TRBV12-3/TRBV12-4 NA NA TGTGCCAGCAGTTTGTACAGGTCCGAGCAGTACTTC CASSLYRSEQYF